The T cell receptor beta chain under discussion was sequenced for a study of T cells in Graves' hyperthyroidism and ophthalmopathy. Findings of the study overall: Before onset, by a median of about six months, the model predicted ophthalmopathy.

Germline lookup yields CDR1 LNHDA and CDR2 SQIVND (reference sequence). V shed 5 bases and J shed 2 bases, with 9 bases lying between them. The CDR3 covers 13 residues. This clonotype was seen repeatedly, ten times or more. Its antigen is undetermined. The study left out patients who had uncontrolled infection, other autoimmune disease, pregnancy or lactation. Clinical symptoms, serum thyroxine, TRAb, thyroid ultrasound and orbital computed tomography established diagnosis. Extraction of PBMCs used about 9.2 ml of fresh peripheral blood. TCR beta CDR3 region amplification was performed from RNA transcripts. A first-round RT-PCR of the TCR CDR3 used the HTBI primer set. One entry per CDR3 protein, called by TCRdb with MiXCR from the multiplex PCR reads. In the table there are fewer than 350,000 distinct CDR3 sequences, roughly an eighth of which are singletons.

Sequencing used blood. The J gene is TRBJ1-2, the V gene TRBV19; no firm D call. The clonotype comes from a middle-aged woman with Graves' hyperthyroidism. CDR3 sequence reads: CASSFAPNYGYTF. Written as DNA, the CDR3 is TGTGCCAGTAGTTTCGCCCCCAACTATGGCTACACCTTC.